In its sample, the clone carrying this T cell receptor (beta chain) was seen many times. Its antigen is not identified. The data derive from a study of early T cells in non-severe SARS-CoV-2 infection. The germline CDR1 and CDR2 sequences are MNHEY and SVGAGI. The length of the CDR3 is 12 residues. The V end was cut by 6 bases, the J end by 5 bases, with 10 bases between. The TCR library protocol was used to attach unique molecular identifiers. These identifiers were attached to individual cDNA molecules. In TCRdb, the 5' RACE reads were re-called with MiXCR into one record per CDR3 protein. The sample yields around 98,000 distinct CDR3 sequences, approximately 10% seen once. General study points: CD4 and private specificities were missed by VDJdb matching, which favored anti-spike CD8 responses.

This receptor was identified in an adult who was a healthcare worker with PCR-confirmed SARS-CoV-2 infection or an uninfected control (not recorded which). The chain combines TRBV6-5 with TRBJ1-1; D remains unclear. Sequencing was performed on whole blood. Here the CDR3 reads CASRPGGTEAFF. The CDR3 nucleotides read TGTGCCAGCAGACCTGGAGGTACTGAAGCTTTCTTT.